A single sample gave rise to the 10 T cell receptor beta chains below, sequenced in a study of T cell responses to AZD1222 COVID-19 vaccine. TCRdb's table, derived via immunoSEQ multiplex PCR, lists solely in-frame clones and lacks some. The table has 95,000 to 150,000 clones, around 89% seen once. Sequenced material: peripheral blood, taken on day 0 of MenACWY control vaccination. These receptor sequences come from an adult in good health.

The gene calls are TRBV6-5 and TRBJ1-1; D possibly corresponds to TRBD1 (5 bases). The CDR3 is made up of 16 amino acids. V was cut by 0 bases and J by 3 bases, with 14 bases left in between. Per the germline V gene, CDR1 is MNHEY and CDR2 is SVGAGI. CDR3 amino acids: CASSYSRGPLHTEAFF. Written as DNA, the CDR3 is TGTGCCAGCAGTTACTCGCGGGGACCCCTCCACACTGAAGCTTTCTTT.

This chain connects TRBV12-3 or TRBV12-4 to TRBJ1-2; D unclear. The CDR3 runs 12 residues. The V end was cut by 2 bases, the J end by 8 bases, with 9 bases between. As DNA, the CDR3 is TGTGCCAGCAGTTTACTGGGGTCAGGCTACACCTTC. It is translated as CASSLLGSGYTF.

The CDR3 nucleotides read TGTGCCAGCAGCACATCGACAGGGGGCGCCCCTTTGCCCCTCCACTTT. As protein: CASSTSTGGAPLPLHF. The genes are TRBV7-2 and TRBJ1-6; 10 bases are a match to TRBD1. Germline V gives CDR1 SGHTA, CDR2 FQGNSA. The CDR3 length is 16 residues. The J segment lost 13 bases and the V segment lost 5 bases, leaving 14 bases of the junction unmatched.

The rearrangement links TRBV7-2 to TRBJ2-1; possibly TRBD1 for D (5 bases). The CDR3 covers 13 residues. V was pared by 4 bases and J by 10 bases, with 14 bases between. CDR1 and CDR2 from the germline V gene are SGHTA and FQGNSA. CDR3 residues: CASSWGRLLEQFF. Here the CDR3 DNA reads TGTGCCAGCAGCTGGGGCCGGCTTCTCGAGCAGTTCTTC.

This chain links TRBV27 with TRBJ2-1; maybe TRBD1 (5 bases). This CDR3 is 15 amino acids long. V lost 1 base and J lost 9, with 16 bases in between. CDR1 and CDR2 from the germline V gene are MNHEY and SMNVEV (reference sequence). The CDR3 DNA follows: TGTGCCAGCAGTTTATTGACAGAACCCTGGGGTGAGCAGTTCTTC. As protein: CASSLLTEPWGEQFF.

V and J are TRBV6-5 and TRBJ1-1, with D perhaps TRBD1 (6 bases). The CDR3 sequence is 14 residues long. The V end was cut by 6 bases, the J end by 1 base, with 12 bases between. Germline CDR1 MNHEY, CDR2 SVGAGI. The CDR3 spells CASSRGNGNTEAFF. As DNA, the CDR3 is TGTGCCAGCAGCAGGGGCAACGGGAACACTGAAGCTTTCTTT.

This clone was counted between two and nine times. This rearrangement joins TRBV9 to TRBJ2-1; D remains unclear. The CDR3 is made up of 14 amino acids. The germline V gene encodes CDR1 SGDLS and CDR2 YYNGEE. With 0 bases removed from V and 5 bases from J, the gap between germline ends came to 9 bases. CDR3 bases: TGTGCCAGCAGCGTAGGGACCCGGGACAATGAGCAGTTCTTC. It is translated as CASSVGTRDNEQFF. The variable domain in full, completed from reference TRBV9 and TRBJ2-1, reads DSGVTQTPKHLITATGQRVTLRCSPRSGDLSVYWYQQSLDQGLQFLIQYYNGEERAKGNILERFSAQQFPDLHSELNLSSLELGDSALYFCASSVGTRDNEQFFGPGTRLTVL.

The genes are TRBV7-8 and TRBJ1-5, with TRBD1 identical over 7 bases. This CDR3 comprises 17 residues. Germline lookup yields CDR1 SGHVS and CDR2 FQNEAQ. With V trimmed by 4 bases and J by 1 base, 10 bases remained unmatched. The CDR3 bases are TGTGCCAGCAGCTCCAAAGGGGGCGCGAAGAGCAATCAGCCCCAGCATTTT. Residues: CASSSKGGAKSNQPQHF.

The chain employs TRBV5-6 and TRBJ2-1, with a weak D call TRBD1 (5 bases). Between the trimmed V and J ends, which lost 7 bases and 6 bases, there was a span of 17 bases. The CDR3 loop spans 14 amino acids. Germline V gene sequence: CDR1 SGHDT, CDR2 YYEEEE. CDR3 amino acids: CASCWGLIANEQFF. CDR3 nucleotides: TGTGCCAGCTGCTGGGGCTTAATCGCCAATGAGCAGTTCTTC.

The chain is built from TRBV6-5 and TRBJ1-3, with D unresolved. This CDR3 comprises 14 residues. V dropped 2 bases and J dropped 0 bases, with 5 bases sitting between them. Germline lookup yields CDR1 MNHEY and CDR2 SVGAGI. This CDR3 is CASSYGDSGNTIYF. The DNA of the CDR3 is TGTGCCAGCAGTTACGGGGACTCTGGAAACACCATATATTTT.